The 9 T cell receptor beta chains below all came from one sample that was sequenced in a study of blood T cell repertoires in COVID-19. Sequencing used immunoSEQ multiplex PCR; TCRdb keeps in-frame clones, though not all of them. The data hold a few hundred thousand clones, with less than 85% observed a single time. The sequencing input was peripheral blood. These receptors all come from a woman aged 18-35 years with acute or convalescent COVID-19.

This clone was counted ten times or more. The rearrangement uses TRBV5-6 and TRBJ1-3; D ambiguous. The CDR3 loop spans 14 amino acids. Per the germline V gene, CDR1 is SGHDT and CDR2 is YYEEEE. Trimming shortened V by 0 bases and J by 0 bases, and 4 bases separated the two germline ends. The CDR3 DNA follows: TGTGCCAGCAGCTTGGCGTACTCTGGAAACACCATATATTTT. It translates to CASSLAYSGNTIYF.

The CDR3 reads CASSSGVGNTIYF. The CDR3 DNA sequence: TGTGCCAGCAGTTCCGGGGTCGGAAACACCATATATTTT. The chain carries TRBV12-3 or TRBV12-4 and TRBJ1-3; D gene uncertain. V was trimmed by 4 bases and J by 4 bases, leaving 8 bases between them. This CDR3 comprises 13 residues.

This sequence joins TRBV28 and TRBJ1-2, with TRBD1 as a possible D gene (5 bases). Per germline, CDR1 MDHEN and CDR2 SYDVKM. The CDR3 covers 13 residues. The V end lost 3 bases, the J end lost 7 bases, and 12 bases lay between the germline ends. The CDR3 reads CASSFFGGIGYTF. The CDR3 nucleotides read TGTGCCAGCAGTTTTTTCGGGGGGATTGGCTACACCTTC.

The genes are TRBV4-1 and TRBJ1-1; D is unresolved. The CDR3 is 11 residues long. Trimming stripped 0 bases from V and 11 bases from J, with 7 bases between. Germline-derived CDR1 and CDR2 are MGHRA and YSYEKL. CDR3 sequence (DNA): TGCGCCAGCAGCCAAGATCACCGGGCTTTCTTT. Its protein product is CASSQDHRAFF.

The gene calls are TRBV4-1 and TRBJ1-6, with D unresolved. Germline V gene lookup returns CDR1 MGHRA and CDR2 YSYEKL. The CDR3 loop spans 16 amino acids. V dropped 1 base and J dropped 2 bases, with 9 bases sitting between them. Written as DNA, the CDR3 is TGCGCCAGCAGCCAAGGGATGGAGACCTATAATTCACCCCTCCACTTT. Protein: CASSQGMETYNSPLHF.

The chain employs TRBV3-1 (or the pseudogene TRBV3-2) and TRBJ2-1; 12 bases are a match to TRBD2. Germline V gene lookup returns CDR1 LGHDT and CDR2 YNNKEL (reference sequence). This CDR3 has 14 residues. V dropped 5 bases and J dropped 12; count of bases not matched to a gene: 8. CDR3 in amino acids: CASSAPGLAGPQFF. In DNA form, the CDR3 reads TGTGCCAGCAGCGCGCCTGGACTAGCGGGACCGCAGTTCTTC.

This clone has a single count. The chain carries TRBV5-1 and TRBJ2-7; D ambiguous. Germline lookup yields CDR1 SGHRS and CDR2 YFSETQ. Trimming pared 1 base from V and 4 bases from J, leaving 6 bases between. There are 12 residues in the CDR3. The CDR3 bases are TGCGCCAGCAGCTTGTCAGAATACGAGCAGTACTTC. It encodes CASSLSEYEQYF.

This clone was seen a handful of times. This chain joins TRBV11-2 and TRBJ2-1; 7 positions match TRBD2. The trim removed 7 bases at V and 7 bases at J, leaving 13 bases unmatched. Germline CDR1 and CDR2: SGHAT and FQNNGV. The CDR3 sequence is 15 residues long. The CDR3 bases are TGTGCCAGCACCCTCGGTACTAGCGTCGTAAATGAGCAGTTCTTC. Translated: CASTLGTSVVNEQFF.

This clone was recorded a few times. The CDR3 DNA reads TGCGCCAGCAGCTTGGAGACGGCTAGCGGGAGTGGGAAGACCCAGTACTTC. Protein: CASSLETASGSGKTQYF. This chain connects TRBV5-1 to TRBJ2-5; TRBD2 matches 10 bases. V dropped 0 bases and J dropped 6; count of bases not matched to a gene: 11. Looked up from germline, CDR1 is SGHRS and CDR2 is YFSETQ. The CDR3 contains 17 residues.